The TCR beta chain under discussion was sequenced for a study of T cell responses to AZD1222 COVID-19 vaccine (dated by TCRdb to the early 2020s). Regarding the study in general: TCR sequencing covered more than 230 trial participants: around 210 given two doses of AZD1222 and 26 given two doses of MenACWY control vaccine. Trial participants were enrolled into age subgroups of 18-55, 56-69 and 70-plus years, which contained about 160, 30 and 59 TCR-sequenced participants, respectively.

Overall study results and their limits: Because no day 14 peak-response samples were available, the repertoires could be characterized only after the peak T cell response. Only five or six AZD1222 recipients were SARS-CoV-2 seropositive at baseline, limiting conclusions about previously exposed vaccinees. Epitopes outside the regions mutated in the B.1.351 and B.1.1.7 variants were reportedly recognized by nearly half of the unique spike-specific TCRs. Most participants were white British and females outnumbered males, and the authors suggested that clonal diversity may have been underestimated. In the small 56-69-year group, the increase in depth fell short of significance, most likely because of low power. CD4 TCRs associated with the vaccine covered the entire spike protein, and the dominant responses were in regions 160-218 and 743-854. After two AZD1222 doses, spike-specific TCR breadth and depth were significantly higher than at day 0 and than in MenACWY recipients.

Sample time point, as interpreted from the label and publication: about 28 days (+/-7) after the second vaccine dose. AZD1222 recipients given second doses at about 4 weeks or at about 12 weeks were pooled, since spike-specific TCR depth and breadth were not found to differ between the two schedules. The vaccinee samples were drawn from two UK trials, COV001 and COV002, one of which was a single-blind randomized controlled phase 2/3 trial testing AZD1222 (ChAdOx1 nCoV-19) in healthy adults. For TCRbeta chain sequencing, PBMC samples from trial participants were taken at day 0 and at day 28 after the second dose. The CDR3 regions of human TCRbeta chains were analyzed by immunosequencing. The original methods were these. TCRs in the repertoires were compared against a reference library of SARS-CoV-2-specific TCRs that had been generated with the MIRA antigen-specificity platform. Breadth meant the fraction of unique TCRs that were SARS-CoV-2-associated, whereas depth meant the fraction of total T cells that were SARS-CoV-2-associated. Each spike-specific TCR was assigned to its reactive spike region and to a CD4 or CD8 class using the MIRA data. Log10-transformed breadth and depth values were compared by one-way ANOVA with Sidak's multiple comparisons tests. In TCRdb, the immuneACCESS table is reduced to in-frame sequences with V and J assigned. These tables do not hold every clone; where another copy was compared, an unresolved V gene accounts for under half, and the others remain unexplained. D and trimming come from the DNA, and the V and J calls and clone size come from that table. The sample data list about 97,000 clones, and more than 70% of these were observed just once. The ten largest clones capture more than 8.5% of the sample.

As for this clone: Its antigen is still unknown. No base quality values were provided; no much bigger clone lies one nucleotide off.

Sequencing used peripheral blood, obtained 28 days after the second AZD1222 dose. The sequence was collected from an adult who received the AZD1222 COVID-19 vaccine.

The CDR3 reads CASSPSGASTDTQYF. The sequenced DNA is TGCGCCAGCAGTCCTAGCGGGGCAAGCACAGATACGCAGTATTTT. The receptor chain draws on TRBV4-3 and TRBJ2-3, and 9 bases in between align with TRBD2. V and J are trimmed by 6 bases and 0 bases, and the gene matches miss 4 bases of the junction. CDR1 and CDR2 are drawn from the germline V gene: LGHNA, YSLEER. The CDR3 holds 15 amino acids from the cysteine to the phenylalanine. The DNA shown is the 45-base CDR3, in frame from base 1.